Shown below are 11 T cell receptor beta chains from a single sample sequenced in a study of pediatric ulcerative colitis. Some clones are missing from TCRdb's copy, which holds only in-frame ones; the method was immunoSEQ multiplex PCR. The sample has tens of thousands of clones, 77% seen once. The sample comprised blood. The receptors stem from a boy younger than 18 with moderate ulcerative colitis.

This clone was counted only a few times. The chain recombines TRBV7-3 with TRBJ1-3; 8 positions match TRBD1. The ends lost 2 bases at V and 7 bases at J; junction bases unmatched: 7. Per germline, CDR1 SGHTA and CDR2 FQGTGA. The CDR3 covers 15 residues. The CDR3, as DNA: TGTGCCAGCAGCTTAGGCAGGGGGCTAAGGAACACCATATATTTT. Translated: CASSLGRGLRNTIYF.

The CDR3 region has the DNA TGTGCCAGCAGCTCCTTCCCGACGGCCTATAATTCACCCCTCCACTTT. Amino acids: CASSSFPTAYNSPLHF. V is TRBV5-6 and J is TRBJ1-6; D gene ambiguous. CDR1 is SGHDT and CDR2 is YYEEEE in the germline V gene. The CDR3 has 16 amino acids. Trimming took 3 bases from V and 2 from J, leaving 12 bases between them. The whole variable domain, filled in from reference TRBV5-6 and TRBJ1-6, reads DAGVTQSPTHLIKTRGQQVTLRCSPKSGHDTVSWYQQALGQGPQFIFQYYEEEERQRGNFPDRFSGHQFPNYSSELNVNALLLGDSALYLCASSSFPTAYNSPLHFGNGTRLTVT.

The chain is built from TRBV5-1 and TRBJ2-3, with no clear D. The CDR3 is 14 amino acids. V lost 0 bases and J 0 bases, leaving 5 bases between the germline ends. Germline lookup yields CDR1 SGHRS and CDR2 YFSETQ. The CDR3 region is CASSLGRSTDTQYF. In nucleotides, the CDR3 is TGCGCCAGCAGCTTGGGCAGGAGCACAGATACGCAGTATTTT.

The V gene is TRBV7-9, the J gene TRBJ1-2; D remains unclear. Trimming left V 5 bases short and J 5 bases short, with 12 bases between. The germline V gene has CDR1 SEHNR and CDR2 FQNEAQ (reference sequence). CDR3 length equals 13 residues. The CDR3: CASSPPREYGYTF. In DNA, the CDR3 is TGTGCCAGCAGCCCGCCTAGGGAATATGGCTACACCTTC.

The V and J genes are TRBV13 and TRBJ2-7, with 8 nucleotides matching TRBD1. This CDR3 is built from 14 residues. The germline V gene encodes CDR1 PRHDT and CDR2 FYEKMQ (reference sequence). Unmatched junction bases numbered 8, after V lost 4 bases and J lost 6 bases. CDR3 protein: CASSSPGQGAEQYF. The CDR3, as DNA: TGTGCCAGCAGCTCTCCGGGGCAGGGGGCCGAGCAGTACTTC.

Here the CDR3 DNA reads TGCGCCAGCAGCCAACTTAATCAGCCCCAGCATTTT. Protein sequence: CASSQLNQPQHF. The J gene is TRBJ1-5, the V gene TRBV4-1; D not certain. The CDR3 consists of 12 residues. Germline CDR1 and CDR2: MGHRA and YSYEKL. V dropped 2 bases and J dropped 4 bases, with 3 bases sitting between them.

The chain joins TRBV5-4 to TRBJ2-6; the match to TRBD1 covers 7 bases. The CDR3 runs 17 residues. J lost 1 base, V lost 5 bases, and 9 bases had no gene match. Looked up from germline, CDR1 is SGHNT and CDR2 is YYREEE (reference sequence). CDR3 sequence (DNA): TGTGCCAGCAGGTCCAACAGGGGTGAGTCTGGGGCCAACGTCCTGACTTTC. Translation gives CASRSNRGESGANVLTF. The variable domain in full, completed from reference TRBV5-4 and TRBJ2-6, reads ETGVTQSPTHLIKTRGQQVTLRCSSQSGHNTVSWYQQALGQGPQFIFQYYREEENGRGNFPPRFSGLQFPNYSSELNVNALELDDSALYLCASRSNRGESGANVLTFGAGSRLTVL.

As DNA, the CDR3 is TGCAGCGTTGAATTCGTGCGGGCTCCGGGCCGCTCCTACAATGAGCAGTTCTTC. This sequence encodes CSVEFVRAPGRSYNEQFF. This sequence joins TRBV29-1 and TRBJ2-1, with D maybe TRBD2 (5 bases). Trimming shortened V by 2 bases and J by 0 bases, and 20 bases separated the two germline ends. Germline loops: CDR1 SQVTM, CDR2 ANQGSEA. The CDR3 runs to 18 residues.

This clone was seen only a few times. The rearrangement joins TRBV6-1 to TRBJ1-5, with a possible D match to TRBD1 (5 bases). The CDR3 has 14 residues. The germline V gene encodes CDR1 MNHNS and CDR2 SASEGT. Trimming removed 6 bases from V and 5 bases from J, with 14 bases in between. The DNA of the CDR3 is TGTGCCAGCAGGAGTCAACCGACAGATCAGCCCCAGCATTTT. It is translated as CASRSQPTDQPQHF.

This clone has more than one count but fewer than ten. V is TRBV18 and J is TRBJ1-5; unclear D gene. Looked up from germline, CDR1 is KGHSH and CDR2 is LQKENI. The CDR3 extends over 13 amino acids. Trimming stripped 3 bases from V and 2 bases from J, with 5 bases between. CDR3 sequence (DNA): TGTGCCAGCTCACCCCGGGGCAATCAGCCCCAGCATTTT. Its protein is CASSPRGNQPQHF.

This clone was counted once. The CDR3 reads CASSSSTGNTEAFF. Here the CDR3 DNA reads TGCGCCAGCAGCTCGTCGACGGGAAACACTGAAGCTTTCTTT. This chain uses TRBV5-1 with TRBJ1-1, with D unclear. In germline, CDR1 is SGHRS, CDR2 YFSETQ. V lost 3 bases, J lost 2 bases, and 11 bases lay in between. The CDR3 sequence is 14 residues long.